Below, 19 T cell receptor beta chains from the same sample are listed, as sequenced in a study of molecular identifiers for immune sequencing clone quantification. TCRdb ran MiXCR on the PCR reads and lists one entry per CDR3 protein. The data contain some 680,000 distinct CDR3 sequences, 25% of them seen just once; the ten biggest clones take up about 0.84%. The sequencing input was naive CD8+ T cells from blood, with Jurkat cell RNA spiked in. Subset reported: FACS-sorted CD8+CD4-CCR7+CD45RA+ naive T cells. The receptors derive from a human donor in good health. Some libraries in this study had Jurkat cell RNA spiked in.

This clonotype was counted many times. In DNA, the CDR3 is TGTGCCAGCAACGGACTAGCGGGAGCAGAAGATACGCAGTATTTT. Encoded protein: CASNGLAGAEDTQYF. The chain uses TRBV2 and TRBJ2-3; TRBD2 matches at 13 bases. The CDR3 has 15 amino acids. J was trimmed by 5 bases and V by 7 bases; bases with no gene match: 6. Germline-derived CDR1 and CDR2 are SNHLY and FYNNEI.

This clonotype was seen at least ten times. The chain uses TRBV6-6 and TRBJ2-1; 9 bases are shared with TRBD2. This CDR3 region has 15 residues. Germline CDR1 reads MNHNY; CDR2 reads SVGAGI (reference sequence). V was pared by 2 bases and J by 3 bases, with 2 bases of the junction left unmatched. The CDR3 sequence: CASSYTREGYNEQFF. CDR3 sequence (DNA): TGTGCCAGCAGTTACACGCGGGAGGGCTACAATGAGCAGTTCTTC.

For this clonotype: Given a much more abundant clone one base away, this may be a read error. The rearrangement joins TRBV20-1 to TRBJ2-7, with a possible D match to TRBD1 (6 bases). V shed 6 bases and J shed 0 bases, with 12 bases lying between them. Germline assignment: CDR1 DFQATT and CDR2 SNEGSKA (reference sequence). The CDR3 totals 13 residues. The CDR3 here is CSAGQTSSYEQYF. CDR3 DNA: TGCAGTGCAGGACAGACAAGCTCCTACGAGCAGTACTTC.

This clonotype was detected a few times. This may stem from a read error, because a much larger clone lies one nucleotide away. The chain has TRBV6-6 and TRBJ2-6; a weak D match, TRBD1 (6 bases). Deletions cut 4 bases from V and 0 bases from J, with 7 bases between. Germline V CDR1 and CDR2: MNHNY, SVGAGI (reference sequence). There are 15 residues in the CDR3. The DNA for the CDR3 is TGTGCCAGCAGTTCAGGGGCCTCTGGGGCCAACGTCCTGACTTTC. Translation gives CASSSGASGANVLTF.

Comment on this clonotype: Relative to the germline gene, one junction end is altered; a read error may explain this. DNA for the CDR3: TGCGCCAGCAGCCAAGACCGGGACCGTACCTACGAGCTGTACTTC. Its translation: CASSQDRDRTYELYF. This chain joins TRBV4-1 and TRBJ2-7; D may correspond to TRBD1 or TRBD2 (5 bases each). The CDR3 extends over 15 amino acids. The germline gives CDR1 MGHRA, CDR2 YSYEKL.

V gene TRBV9 combines with J gene TRBJ2-3, with D perhaps matching TRBD1 (5 bases). Germline loops: CDR1 SGDLS, CDR2 YYNGEE. V lost 3 bases to trimming and J lost 6 bases, with 29 bases between them. The CDR3 has 19 amino acids. CDR3 DNA sequence: TGTGCCAGCAGCGCCCAGGAGAATGGACACCACAGCAGTCCGGATACGCAGTATTTT. This translates into CASSAQENGHHSSPDTQYF.

Regarding this clonotype: A read error is possible here, since a much larger clone lies one base away. In this CDR3 the conserved last residue, phenylalanine or tryptophan, is missing, so a read error is likely. The chain links TRBV5-5 to TRBJ2-3; 16 nucleotides line up with TRBD2. Germline V gene sequence: CDR1 SGHKS, CDR2 YYEKEE (reference sequence). The CDR3 consists of 18 residues. J was trimmed by 2 bases and V by 3 bases; bases with no gene match: 6. The CDR3 loop is CASSSGLAGGVPTDTQYL. The CDR3 coding sequence is TGTGCCAGCAGCTCGGGACTAGCGGGAGGGGTACCCACAGATACGCAGTATCTT.

This chain uses TRBV2 with TRBJ2-7; D is perhaps TRBD1 (6 bases). The CDR3 loop spans 15 amino acids. From germline, CDR1 is SNHLY and CDR2 FYNNEI. Trimming shortened V by 4 bases and J by 2 bases, and 15 bases separated the two germline ends. The chain's CDR3 is CASSGRDRSPYEQYF. For the CDR3, the DNA is TGTGCCAGCAGTGGCAGAGACAGGAGCCCCTACGAGCAGTACTTC.

The chain recombines TRBV15 with TRBJ1-2; 9 nucleotides line up with TRBD1. V gave up 4 bases and J gave up 8 bases; unmatched junction bases: 5. CDR1 and CDR2 from the germline V gene are LNHNV and YYDKDF (reference sequence). CDR3 length equals 13 residues. As DNA, the CDR3 is TGTGCCACCAGCACCGGGACAGGGTCAGGCTACACCTTC. This sequence encodes CATSTGTGSGYTF. Looking up the rest from reference TRBV15 and TRBJ1-2 gives the full variable domain: DAMVIQNPRYQVTQFGKPVTLSCSQTLNHNVMYWYQQKSSQAPKLLFHYYDKDFNNEADTPDNFQSRRPNTSFCFLDIRSPGLGDTAMYLCATSTGTGSGYTFGSGTRLTVV.

The sample holds many counts of this clonotype. This chain uses TRBV7-9 with TRBJ2-3; 10 bases align to TRBD2. Germline assignment: CDR1 SEHNR and CDR2 FQNEAQ (reference sequence). V shed 6 bases and J 0 bases; nucleotides not matched to a gene: 12. The length of the CDR3 is 18 residues. The CDR3 region is CASSGLAGVSFSTDTQYF. As DNA, the CDR3 is TGTGCCAGCAGTGGTCTAGCGGGAGTGAGTTTCAGCACAGATACGCAGTATTTT.

As to this clonotype: It may be a read error: a sequence one base away is much more abundant. J is TRBJ2-7 and V is TRBV6-5, with D unresolved. Looked up from germline, CDR1 is MNHEY and CDR2 is SVGAGI. The CDR3 is 13 amino acids. This CDR3 is CASSYRVSSELYF. The CDR3 DNA is TGTGCCAGCAGTTATAGGGTTTCGAGCGAGCTGTACTTC.

This clonotype was observed many times. The gene calls are TRBV7-9 and TRBJ1-5; D is unclear. The CDR3 consists of 15 residues. The germline V gene has CDR1 SEHNR and CDR2 FQNEAQ (reference sequence). V was clipped by 4 bases and J by 2 bases, with 12 bases between them. CDR3 nucleotides: TGTGCCAGCAGCTCCACAGTGGGCGGCAATCAGCCCCAGCATTTT. Protein: CASSSTVGGNQPQHF.

This clonotype has at least ten counts. The chain links TRBV12-3 or TRBV12-4 to TRBJ1-2; 7 nucleotides line up with TRBD1. The CDR3 sequence is 14 residues long. With 4 bases clipped from V and 2 bases from J, the junction kept 4 bases outside the gene matches. CDR3 nucleotide sequence: TGTGCCAGCAGTTCGGGACAGAACAACTATGGCTACACCTTC. This encodes CASSSGQNNYGYTF.

This clonotype was observed many times. The chain has TRBV29-1 and TRBJ2-3; a possible D gene is TRBD2 (5 bases). The CDR3 is 13 residues long. Trimming removed 6 bases at V and 3 bases at J, with 13 bases between. The germline gives CDR1 SQVTM, CDR2 ANQGSEA. This CDR3 reads CSVPLTGTDTQYF. The CDR3 coding sequence is TGCAGCGTACCCCTAACGGGAACAGATACGCAGTATTTT.

As for this clonotype: Given a much more abundant clone one base away, this may be a read error. The chain has TRBV27 and TRBJ2-7; 11 nucleotides agree with TRBD2. V trimming: 6 bases; J trimming: 4 bases; junction bases outside the gene matches: 8. This CDR3 spans 15 amino acids. Germline CDR1 is MNHEY and CDR2 is SMNVEV (reference sequence). The CDR3 DNA reads as TGTGCCAGCAGACTGGACCCTAGCGGGAGGTACGAGCAGTACTTC. It encodes CASRLDPSGRYEQYF.

V gene TRBV2 combines with J gene TRBJ1-5; D gene uncertain. Trimming left V 1 base short and J 3 bases short, with 1 base between. The CDR3 is made up of 12 amino acids. Germline CDR1 reads SNHLY; CDR2 reads FYNNEI. The CDR3 spells CASSEVNQPQHF. CDR3 in DNA: TGTGCCAGCAGTGAAGTCAATCAGCCCCAGCATTTT.

Concerning this clonotype itself: A much larger clone lies a single base off, so this may be a read error. The V and J genes are TRBV20-1 and TRBJ2-7; D assignment may be TRBD1 or TRBD2 (5 bases each). The CDR3 loop spans 14 amino acids. Germline values: CDR1 DFQATT, CDR2 SNEGSKA (reference sequence). For the CDR3, the DNA is TGCAGTGCTGAGGGGACCTCTACCTCCTACAAGCAGTACTTC. Translated, it gives CSAEGTSTSYKQYF.

About this clonotype: This may stem from a read error, because a much larger clone lies one nucleotide away. The chain is built from TRBV7-9 and TRBJ1-1, with D uncertain. The CDR3 covers 12 residues. Looked up from germline, CDR1 is SEHNR and CDR2 is FQNEAQ (reference sequence). The V gene lost 8 bases and the J gene lost 4 bases, with 11 bases spanning the gap. CDR3 sequence (DNA): TGTGCCAGCGGCTACGGACGCACTGAAGCTTTCTTT. Protein product: CASGYGRTEAFF.

This clonotype has ten or more counts. The chain has TRBV20-1 and TRBJ2-7, with 7 nucleotides matching TRBD2. Germline CDR1 is DFQATT and CDR2 is SNEGSKA (reference sequence). V lost 7 bases to trimming and J lost 4 bases; unmatched junction nucleotides: 10. The CDR3 sequence is 13 residues long. CDR3 loop: CSVSAGRGYEQYF. DNA of the CDR3: TGCAGTGTATCAGCGGGAAGAGGGTACGAGCAGTACTTC.